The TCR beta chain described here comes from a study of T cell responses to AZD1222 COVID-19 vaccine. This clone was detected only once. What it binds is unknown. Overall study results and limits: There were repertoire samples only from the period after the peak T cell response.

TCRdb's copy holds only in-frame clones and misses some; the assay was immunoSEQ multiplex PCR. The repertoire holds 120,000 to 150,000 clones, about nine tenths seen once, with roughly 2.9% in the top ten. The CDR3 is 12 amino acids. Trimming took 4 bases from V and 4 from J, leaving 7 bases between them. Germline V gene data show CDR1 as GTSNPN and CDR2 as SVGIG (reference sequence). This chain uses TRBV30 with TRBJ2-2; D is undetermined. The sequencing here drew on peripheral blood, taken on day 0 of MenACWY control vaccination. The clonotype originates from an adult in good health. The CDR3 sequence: CAWTPFTGELFF. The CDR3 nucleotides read TGTGCCTGGACACCATTCACCGGGGAGCTGTTTTTT. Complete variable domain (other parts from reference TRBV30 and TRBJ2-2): SQTIHQWPATLVQPVGSPLSLECTVEGTSNPNLYWYRQAAGRGLQLLFYSVGIGQISSEVPQNLSASRPQDRQFILSSKKLLLSDSGFYLCAWTPFTGELFFGEGSRLTVL.